This TCR beta chain was identified in a study of blood T cells in healthy people across ages. Sample-barcoded 5' priming and a J-beta primer mix drove a second PCR of 7 to 11 cycles. TCRdb itself ran the 5' RACE reads through MiXCR, one entry per CDR3 protein. The repertoire holds 630,000 or so distinct CDR3 sequences, with under 30% as singletons. Whole-study results and caveats: Higher diversity, along with more naive CD4+ cells, distinguished long-lived donors from aged donors.

Trimming left V 6 bases short and J 3 bases short, with 21 bases between. CDR3 size: 17 residues. Germline V gene data show CDR1 as MNHEY and CDR2 as SVGEGT. Worth noting for this clonotype: Its antigen is unknown.

Sequenced sample: blood. The rearrangement joins TRBV6-2 or TRBV6-3 to TRBJ1-5, with a tentative D call TRBD1 (5 bases). The TCR was taken from a woman aged 80 or over in good health. CDR3 nucleotides: TGTGCCAGCAGCAGGGATTGGGCCTTGAGAGACAATCAGCCCCAGCATTTT. It translates to CASSRDWALRDNQPQHF.